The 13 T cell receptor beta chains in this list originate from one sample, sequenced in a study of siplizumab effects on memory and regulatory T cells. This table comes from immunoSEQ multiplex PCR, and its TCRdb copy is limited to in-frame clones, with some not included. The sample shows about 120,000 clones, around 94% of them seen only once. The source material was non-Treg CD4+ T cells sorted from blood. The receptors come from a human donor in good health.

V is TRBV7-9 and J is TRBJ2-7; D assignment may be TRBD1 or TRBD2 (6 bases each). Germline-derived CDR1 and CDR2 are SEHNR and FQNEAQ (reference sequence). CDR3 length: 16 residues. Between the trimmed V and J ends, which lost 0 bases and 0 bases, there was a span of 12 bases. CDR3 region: CASSLAQGRSSYEQYF. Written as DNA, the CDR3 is TGTGCCAGCAGCTTAGCCCAGGGGAGGAGCTCCTACGAGCAGTACTTC.

CDR3 nucleotides: TGTGCCAGCAGTTACTCCCCCCGGAGTGGGGACTCACCCCTCCACTTT. Translated, it gives CASSYSPRSGDSPLHF. The chain employs TRBV6-5 and TRBJ1-6; TRBD1 might be the D (5 bases). The CDR3 totals 16 residues. With 0 bases removed from V and 10 bases from J, the gap between germline ends came to 16 bases. Germline V gene data show CDR1 as MNHEY and CDR2 as SVGAGI.

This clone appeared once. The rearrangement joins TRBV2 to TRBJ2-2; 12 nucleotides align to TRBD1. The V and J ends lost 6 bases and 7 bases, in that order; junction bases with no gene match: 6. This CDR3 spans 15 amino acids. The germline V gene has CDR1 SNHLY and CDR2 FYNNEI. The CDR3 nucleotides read TGTGCCAGCAGGGGGACAGGGGGCGCAGGCGGGGAGCTGTTTTTT. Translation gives CASRGTGGAGGELFF.

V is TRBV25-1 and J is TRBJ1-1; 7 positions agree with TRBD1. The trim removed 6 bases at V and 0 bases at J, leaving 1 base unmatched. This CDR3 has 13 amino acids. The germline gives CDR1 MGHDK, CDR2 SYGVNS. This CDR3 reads CASRDRMNTEAFF. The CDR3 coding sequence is TGTGCCAGCAGGGACAGGATGAACACTGAAGCTTTCTTT.

The CDR3 DNA follows: TGTGCCAGCAGCTACGACGGGTCCTATTACTACGAGCAGTACTTC. This sequence encodes CASSYDGSYYYEQYF. This chain connects TRBV27 to TRBJ2-7; the D is unclear. The CDR3 is 15 residues long. Trimming took 6 bases from V and 3 from J, leaving 18 bases between them. In germline, CDR1 is MNHEY, CDR2 SMNVEV (reference sequence).

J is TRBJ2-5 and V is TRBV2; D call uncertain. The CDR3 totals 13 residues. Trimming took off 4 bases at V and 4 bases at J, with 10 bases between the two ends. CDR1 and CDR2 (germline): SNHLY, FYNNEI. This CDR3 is CASSVSRRETQYF. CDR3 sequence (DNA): TGTGCCAGCAGTGTCTCACGGCGAGAGACCCAGTACTTC.

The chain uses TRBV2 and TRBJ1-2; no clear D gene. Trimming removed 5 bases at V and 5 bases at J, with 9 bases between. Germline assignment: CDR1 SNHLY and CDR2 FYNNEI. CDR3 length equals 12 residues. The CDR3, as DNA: TGTGCCAGCAGTACACAGAGGTATGGCTACACCTTC. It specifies CASSTQRYGYTF.

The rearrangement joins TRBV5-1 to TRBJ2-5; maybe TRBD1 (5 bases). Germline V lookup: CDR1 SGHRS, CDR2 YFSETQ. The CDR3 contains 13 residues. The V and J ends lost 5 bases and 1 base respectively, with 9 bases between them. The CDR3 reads CASSGRGQETQYF. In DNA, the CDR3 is TGCGCCAGCAGTGGAAGGGGCCAAGAGACCCAGTACTTC. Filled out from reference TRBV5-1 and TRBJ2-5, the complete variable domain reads KAGVTQTPRYLIKTRGQQVTLSCSPISGHRSVSWYQQTPGQGLQFLFEYFSETQRNKGNFPGRFSGRQFSNSRSEMNVSTLELGDSALYLCASSGRGQETQYFGPGTRLLVL.

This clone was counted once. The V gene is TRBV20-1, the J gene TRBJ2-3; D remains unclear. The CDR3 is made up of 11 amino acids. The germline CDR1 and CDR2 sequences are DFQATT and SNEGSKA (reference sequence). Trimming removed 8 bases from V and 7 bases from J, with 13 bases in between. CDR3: CSTELSYTQYF. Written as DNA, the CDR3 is TGCAGTACTGAACTTTCCTATACGCAGTATTTT.

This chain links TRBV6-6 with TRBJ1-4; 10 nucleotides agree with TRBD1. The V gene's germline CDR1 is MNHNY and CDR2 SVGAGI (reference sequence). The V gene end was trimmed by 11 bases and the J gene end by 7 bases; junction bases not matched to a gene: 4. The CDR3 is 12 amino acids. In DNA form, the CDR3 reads TGTGCCGGGACAGGGGACGGTGAAAAACTGTTTTTT. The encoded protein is CAGTGDGEKLFF.

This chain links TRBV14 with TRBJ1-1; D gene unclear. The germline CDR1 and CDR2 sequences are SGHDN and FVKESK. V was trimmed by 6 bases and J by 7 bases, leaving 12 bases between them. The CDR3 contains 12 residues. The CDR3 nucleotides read TGTGCCAGCAGTCGAACGGGATATGAAGCTTTCTTT. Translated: CASSRTGYEAFF.

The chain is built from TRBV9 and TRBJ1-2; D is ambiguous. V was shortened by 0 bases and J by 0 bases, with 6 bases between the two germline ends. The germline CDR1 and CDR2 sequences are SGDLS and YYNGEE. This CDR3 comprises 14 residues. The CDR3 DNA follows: TGTGCCAGCAGCGTAGCTAGCACTAACTATGGCTACACCTTC. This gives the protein CASSVASTNYGYTF.

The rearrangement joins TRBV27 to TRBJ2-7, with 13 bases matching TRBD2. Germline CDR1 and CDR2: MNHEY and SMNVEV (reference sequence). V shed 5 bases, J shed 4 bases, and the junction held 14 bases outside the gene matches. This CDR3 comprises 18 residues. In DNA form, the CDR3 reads TGTGCCAGCAGTCACCGAACTACCGGGACTAGCGGGGCTTACGAGCAGTACTTC. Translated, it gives CASSHRTTGTSGAYEQYF.